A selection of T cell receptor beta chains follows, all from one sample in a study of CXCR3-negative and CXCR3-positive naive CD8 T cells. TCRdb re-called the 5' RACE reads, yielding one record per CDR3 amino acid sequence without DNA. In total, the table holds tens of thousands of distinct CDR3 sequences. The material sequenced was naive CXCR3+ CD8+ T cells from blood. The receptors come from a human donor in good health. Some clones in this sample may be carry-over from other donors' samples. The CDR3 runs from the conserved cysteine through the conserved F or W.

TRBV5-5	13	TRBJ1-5	CASSLGTGKPQHF
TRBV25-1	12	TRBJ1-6	CAGWVSNSPLHF
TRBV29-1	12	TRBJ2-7	CSVGSGTYEQYF
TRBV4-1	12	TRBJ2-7	CASSQGSREQYF
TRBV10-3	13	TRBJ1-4	CAISRDSGEKLFF
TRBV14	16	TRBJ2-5	CASSQDDGTFPETQYF
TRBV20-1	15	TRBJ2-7	CSARGTSGESYEQYF
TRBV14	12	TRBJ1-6	CASSQGGRPLHF
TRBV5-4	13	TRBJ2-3	CASSWKVLDTQYF
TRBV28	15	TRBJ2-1	CASSTGTMGTYEQFF
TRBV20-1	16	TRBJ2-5	CSASGLVMRGQETQYF
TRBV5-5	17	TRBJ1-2	CASRREDREFFNYGYTF
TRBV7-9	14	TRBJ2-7	CASSLVDGTYEQYF
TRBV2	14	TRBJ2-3	CARSEREGTDTQYF
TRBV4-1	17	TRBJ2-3	CASSQDGTGGITDTQYF
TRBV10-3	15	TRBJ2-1	CAINSGEGLTNEQFF
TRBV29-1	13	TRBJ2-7	CSVEDRSSYKQYF
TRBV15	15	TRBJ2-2	CATSREGTMTGELFF
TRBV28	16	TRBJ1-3	CASSLTRTGSGNTIYF
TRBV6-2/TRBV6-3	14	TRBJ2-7	CASSYEGQHYEQYF
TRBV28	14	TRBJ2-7	CASSLWDNAYEQYF
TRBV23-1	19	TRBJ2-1	CASSQSEGQYRLSYNEQFF
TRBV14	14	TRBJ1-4	CASSQGRWDEKLFF
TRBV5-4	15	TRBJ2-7	CASSLGRTVSYEQYF
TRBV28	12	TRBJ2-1	CASGTLVNEQFF
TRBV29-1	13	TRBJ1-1	CSVEVPEFAEAFF
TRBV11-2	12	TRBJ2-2	CASNPQGGELFF
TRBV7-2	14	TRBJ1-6	CASSEGWANSPLHF